The entry below describes one T cell receptor beta chain. Its antigen is unidentified. Clones were read by immunoSEQ multiplex PCR, and TCRdb kept only the in-frame ones, dropping some. The repertoire includes tens of thousands of clones, 96% of them detected once, and more than 0.65% sits in the top ten. The sample comes from a study of cytomegalovirus exposure and HLA in healthy donors. Study details: The approximately 120 validation repertoires and the 666 first-cohort repertoires shared a platform, a later analysis reported.

Germline loops: CDR1 MNHNY, CDR2 SVGAGI (reference sequence). This CDR3 has 14 amino acids. With 8 bases clipped from V and 6 bases from J, the junction kept 9 bases outside the gene matches. General study points: Specific recognition of CMV antigens was confirmed in vitro for three chains (all CMV-associated).

The sequence came from a man younger than 30 in good health and CMV-seronegative. V is TRBV6-6 and J is TRBJ2-2, with 7 positions matching TRBD1. Sequencing input: PBMCs. This CDR3 reads CASYGTEAPGELFF. The CDR3 nucleotides read TGTGCCAGCTACGGGACAGAGGCCCCCGGGGAGCTGTTTTTT.